This T cell receptor beta chain was found in a study of T-cell memory formation after mild COVID-19. Overall study findings and caveats: The finding that pre-infection memory included some responding clones suggested that cross-reactive memory joined.

V was clipped by 3 bases and J by 8 bases, with 13 bases between them. Germline CDR1 and CDR2: KGHSH and LQKENI. This CDR3 contains 14 residues. 5'RACE with constant-segment primers built TCRalpha and TCRbeta cDNA libraries with UMIs. TCRdb reprocessed the 5' RACE reads via MiXCR and lists one record per CDR3 protein. There are over 120,000 distinct CDR3 sequences in the sample; 19% occur only once, and over 2% lies in the top ten. This clonotype was recorded only once. What it binds is not known. Material for sequencing was PBMCs or a T cell subset sorted from them (not recorded which). This sequence was found in an adult woman who had mild COVID-19 (a few samples of this study predate the infection). Cell type and time point are not known. The chain joins TRBV18 to TRBJ1-4; D possibly corresponds to TRBD1 (5 bases). The CDR3 coding sequence is TGTGCCAGCTCACCGATCGGGGGGGACGAAAAACTGTTTTTT. This codes for CASSPIGGDEKLFF.